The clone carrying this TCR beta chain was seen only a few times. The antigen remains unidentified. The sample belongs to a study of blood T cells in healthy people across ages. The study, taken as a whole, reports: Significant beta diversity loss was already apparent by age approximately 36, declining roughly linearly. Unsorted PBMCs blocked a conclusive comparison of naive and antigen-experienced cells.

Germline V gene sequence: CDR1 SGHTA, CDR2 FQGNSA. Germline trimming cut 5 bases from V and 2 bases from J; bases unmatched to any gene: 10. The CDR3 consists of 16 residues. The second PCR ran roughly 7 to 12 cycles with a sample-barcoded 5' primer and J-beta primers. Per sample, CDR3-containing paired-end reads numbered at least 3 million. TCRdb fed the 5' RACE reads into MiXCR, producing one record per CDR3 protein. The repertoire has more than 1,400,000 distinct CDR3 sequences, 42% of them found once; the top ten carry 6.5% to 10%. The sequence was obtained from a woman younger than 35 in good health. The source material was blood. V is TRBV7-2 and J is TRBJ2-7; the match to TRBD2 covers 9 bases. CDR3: CASSRTTSGGTYEQYF. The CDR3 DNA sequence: TGTGCCAGCAGCCGAACGACTAGCGGAGGGACCTACGAGCAGTACTTC.